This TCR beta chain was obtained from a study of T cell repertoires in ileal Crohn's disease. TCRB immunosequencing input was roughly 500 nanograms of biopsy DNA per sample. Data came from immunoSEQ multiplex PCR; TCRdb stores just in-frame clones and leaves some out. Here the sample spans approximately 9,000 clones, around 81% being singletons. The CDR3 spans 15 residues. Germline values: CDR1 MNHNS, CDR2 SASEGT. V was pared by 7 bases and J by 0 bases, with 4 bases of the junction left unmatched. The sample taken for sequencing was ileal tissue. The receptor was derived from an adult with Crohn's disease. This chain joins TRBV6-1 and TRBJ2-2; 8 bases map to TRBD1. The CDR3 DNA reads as TGTGCCAGCAAGACAGGGGCCTCGAACACCGGGGAGCTGTTTTTT. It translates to CASKTGASNTGELFF.